The next 19 T cell receptor beta chains were all read from a single sample in a study of tumor and adjacent non-tumor tissue in lung cancer. Three rounds of nested PCR, following a modified ARM-PCR protocol, produced the TCRbeta library. Via MiXCR, TCRdb re-called the multiplex PCR reads, giving one row per CDR3 protein. The data show about 80,000 distinct CDR3 sequences, with about 82% seen just once and 51% held by the top ten. No cell sorting was done before RNA was extracted from the tissue. The normal lung tissue was taken more than 3 cm from the tumor edge. What was sequenced was distant non-tumor lung tissue. All receptors come from a man aged 55 to 69 with non-small cell lung cancer.

Details on this clonotype: The junction differs from germline at one of its ends, possibly a read error. The chain links TRBV4-1 to TRBJ1-2; possibly TRBD1 for D (6 bases). Germline assignment: CDR1 MGHRA and CDR2 YSYEKL. The CDR3 is 14 residues long. The CDR3 sequence is CASSLDSTSFAYTF. Written as DNA, the CDR3 is TGCGCCAGCAGCCTGGACAGCACTTCTTTCGCCTACACTTTC.

In the case of this clonotype: Sequence at one end of the junction differs from germline and may be a read error. J is TRBJ2-1 and V is TRBV11-2; 7 nucleotides agree with TRBD1. The CDR3 sequence is 15 residues long. Germline V gene lookup returns CDR1 SGHAT and CDR2 FQNNGV. The CDR3 bases are TGTGCCAGCGGCCAAGACGAACAGGGGTACAATGAGCAGTCCTTC. Translated, it gives CASGQDEQGYNEQSF.

Comments on this clonotype: This sequence may be a read error, since a much larger clone differs from it by one base. The genes are TRBV10-3 and TRBJ2-7, with D unclear. The CDR3 runs 12 residues. CDR1 is ENHRY, CDR2 SYGVKD, per germline. Trimming pared 3 bases from V and 6 bases from J, leaving 9 bases between. The CDR3 DNA reads as TGTGCCATCAGTGACTCGAATCGCGAGCAGTACTTC. Amino acids: CAISDSNREQYF.

This rearrangement joins TRBV7-8 to TRBJ1-6, with TRBD1 matching 8 bases. Losses at the gene ends were 5 bases for V and 7 bases for J; bases not matched to a gene: 4. The germline gives CDR1 SGHVS, CDR2 FQNEAQ. This CDR3 has 14 residues. CDR3 loop: CASSNDRGNSPLHF. The CDR3 nucleotides read TGTGCCAGCAGCAATGACAGGGGCAATTCACCCCTCCACTTT.

This chain uses TRBV6-2 or TRBV6-3 with TRBJ2-7; TRBD1 agrees at 10 bases. J was trimmed by 5 bases and V by 6 bases; bases with no gene match: 16. Germline values: CDR1 MNHEY, CDR2 SVGEGT. CDR3 length: 17 amino acids. CDR3 nucleotides: TGTGCCAGCAGCCTTCCGGGACAGGGGATTCCCGTCCACGAGCAGTACTTC. Amino acids: CASSLPGQGIPVHEQYF.

Turning to this clonotype: The conserved phenylalanine or tryptophan normally closing the CDR3 is absent here, so this likely arose from a read error. The chain carries TRBV6-5 and TRBJ2-1; possibly TRBD1 for D (5 bases). V was pared by 11 bases and J by 7 bases, with 18 bases between. Germline V lookup: CDR1 MNHEY, CDR2 SVGAGI. The CDR3 sequence is 13 residues long. CDR3 sequence reads: CAGRSQGQNEQFS. The CDR3 DNA follows: TGTGCCGGCCGAAGTCAGGGTCAGAATGAGCAGTTCTCC.

As for this clonotype: The junction departs from the called germline gene at one end, perhaps through a read error. The CDR3 nucleotides are TGCGGCGTTGACGGCCAGGGAAACACCGGGGAACTGTTTTTT. It codes for CGVDGQGNTGELFF. The V and J genes are TRBV29-1 and TRBJ2-2; the D gene could be TRBD1 or TRBD2 (5 bases each). Germline CDR1 SQVTM, CDR2 ANQGSEA. This CDR3 is 14 amino acids long.

Note on this clonotype: A read error may be the cause here, since a much bigger clone is one base away. The chain joins TRBV27 to TRBJ1-6; D is unresolved. Germline CDR1 MNHEY, CDR2 SMNVEV (reference sequence). The CDR3 has 16 amino acids. The CDR3 nucleotides read TGTGCCAGCAGTTTACGGGCGAGCTCCTATAATTCACCCTTCCACTTT. Encoded protein: CASSLRASSYNSPFHF.

As to this clonotype: The junction departs from germline at one end; a sequencing error may be responsible. The chain carries TRBV20-1 and TRBJ1-6, with D possibly matching TRBD1 (5 bases). The CDR3 spans 14 residues. The germline CDR1 and CDR2 sequences are DFQATT and SNEGSKA (reference sequence). The CDR3 sequence is CSAIRDGDGSSLLF. The CDR3 DNA sequence: TGCAGTGCTATCCGGGACGGGGACGGGTCATCCCTCCTCTTT.

This clonotype was recorded a few times. A much larger clone lies a single base off, so this may be a read error. V is TRBV12-3 or TRBV12-4 and J is TRBJ2-1; D possibly matches TRBD1 or TRBD2 (5 bases each). Trimming removed 7 bases from V and 9 bases from J, with 13 bases in between. The CDR3 is made up of 12 amino acids. Here the CDR3 DNA reads TGTGCCAGCAACCCCAGGGAGAGTGAGCAGTTCTTC. Translating gives CASNPRESEQFF.

This clonotype is classed as medium-sized. V gene TRBV11-3 combines with J gene TRBJ2-6; D not certain. The CDR3 totals 15 residues. The germline gives CDR1 SGHNT, CDR2 YENEEA. With 0 bases removed from V and 2 bases from J, the gap between germline ends came to 5 bases. The CDR3 here is CASSLEGTGANVLTF. The CDR3 DNA reads as TGTGCCAGCAGCTTAGAGGGAACTGGGGCCAACGTCCTGACTTTC.

Comment on this clonotype: A read error may be the cause here, since a much bigger clone is one base away. J is TRBJ2-6 and V is TRBV6-1; 10 bases line up with TRBD1. Germline V gene sequence: CDR1 MNHNS, CDR2 SASEGT. The CDR3 is 16 amino acids. CDR3 loop: CASSEGQGTGANILTF. The DNA for the CDR3 is TGTGCCAGCAGTGAGGGACAGGGGACTGGGGCCAACATCCTGACTTTC.

The chain carries TRBV6-6 and TRBJ1-1, with 9 bases lining up with TRBD1. Looked up from germline, CDR1 is MNHNY and CDR2 is SVGAGI (reference sequence). The length of the CDR3 is 15 residues. V lost 5 bases and J lost 14; bases outside the gene matches: 18. The CDR3 protein is CASSTTGGAGTETFF. CDR3 nucleotides: TGTGCCAGCAGTACCACAGGGGGCGCGGGCACCGAAACCTTCTTT.

As to this clonotype: It is likely a read error, because the conserved phenylalanine at the end of the CDR3 is missing. The chain joins TRBV28 to TRBJ2-7; D remains unclear. In germline, CDR1 is MDHEN, CDR2 SYDVKM. V was trimmed by 6 bases and J by 3 bases, leaving 15 bases between them. The CDR3 totals 14 residues. Here the CDR3 reads CASRLTGVCYEQYL. CDR3 nucleotides: TGTGCCAGCAGACTAACCGGAGTCTGCTACGAGCAGTACCTC.

In regard to this clonotype: No conserved phenylalanine or tryptophan is present at the end of the CDR3, so a read error is the likely explanation. The chain employs TRBV6-1 and TRBJ1-1, with a weak D call TRBD1 (5 bases). Trimming took 1 base from V and 2 from J, leaving 8 bases between them. This CDR3 is built from 14 residues. Germline lookup yields CDR1 MNHNS and CDR2 SASEGT. Here the CDR3 DNA reads TGTGCCAGCAGTGAAGACAGGTGCAACACTGAAGCTTTCTCT. This codes for CASSEDRCNTEAFS.

As concerns this clonotype: An end of the junction does not agree with germline; a read error may underlie this. The rearrangement links TRBV6-5 to TRBJ2-3, with D possibly matching TRBD2 (7 bases). Germline V gene data show CDR1 as MNHEY and CDR2 as SVGAGI. This CDR3 is built from 15 residues. The CDR3 here is CASSYYTGGQDTQYF. The CDR3 DNA reads TGTGCTAGCAGTTACTACACCGGGGGGCAGGATACGCAGTATTTT.

Concerning this clonotype itself: Because it lacks the conserved phenylalanine or tryptophan at the end, this CDR3 is likely a read error. The V and J genes are TRBV6-5 and TRBJ1-4; 7 bases map to TRBD1. This CDR3 is 14 amino acids long. Germline V gene sequence: CDR1 MNHEY, CDR2 SVGAGI. Unmatched junction bases numbered 8, after V lost 6 bases and J lost 7 bases. CDR3 amino acids: CASRRTGLGEKLFS. The DNA of the CDR3 is TGTGCCAGCAGGAGGACAGGCTTGGGTGAAAAACTGTTTTCT.

This clonotype was seen once. Its ends do not fully match the called genes, so a read error is possible. The CDR3 DNA reads as TGTACCTGCAGCCAAGACGGACAGCTTGAGAACACTGAAGCTTCCTTT. Amino acid sequence: CTCSQDGQLENTEASF. J is TRBJ1-1 and V is TRBV4-2, with a weak D call TRBD1 (6 bases). From germline, CDR1 is LGHNA and CDR2 YNFKEQ. This CDR3 region has 16 residues.

A word on this clonotype: Because it lacks the conserved phenylalanine or tryptophan at the end, this CDR3 is likely a read error. The J gene is TRBJ1-5, the V gene TRBV4-2, with D possibly matching TRBD1 (6 bases). Germline loops: CDR1 LGHNA, CDR2 YNFKEQ. The CDR3 consists of 16 residues. V was trimmed by 0 bases and J by 6 bases, leaving 15 bases between them. CDR3 amino acids: CASSQDLREGGQPQHL. For the CDR3, the DNA is TGTGCCAGCAGCCAAGATTTGAGGGAAGGGGGTCAGCCCCAGCATTTA.